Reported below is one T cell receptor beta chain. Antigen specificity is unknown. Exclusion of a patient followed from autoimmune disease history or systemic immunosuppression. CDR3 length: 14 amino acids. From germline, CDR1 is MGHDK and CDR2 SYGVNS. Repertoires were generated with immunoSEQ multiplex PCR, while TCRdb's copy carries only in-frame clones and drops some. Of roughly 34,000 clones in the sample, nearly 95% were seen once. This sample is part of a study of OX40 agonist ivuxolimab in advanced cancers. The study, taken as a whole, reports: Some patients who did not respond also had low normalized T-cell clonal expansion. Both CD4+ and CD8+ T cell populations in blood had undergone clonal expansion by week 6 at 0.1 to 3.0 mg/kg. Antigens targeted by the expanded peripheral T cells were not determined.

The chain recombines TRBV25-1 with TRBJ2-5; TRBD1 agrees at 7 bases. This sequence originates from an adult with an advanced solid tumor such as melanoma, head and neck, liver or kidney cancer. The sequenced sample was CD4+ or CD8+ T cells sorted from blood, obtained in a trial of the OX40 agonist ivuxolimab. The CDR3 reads CAAGIGTEQETQYF. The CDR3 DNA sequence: TGTGCAGCTGGAATTGGGACAGAACAAGAGACCCAGTACTTC.